The clone carrying this T cell receptor beta chain was seen only a few times. Its antigen is not known. The record originates from a study of CD8+CD57+ T cells in acquired aplastic anemia. Profiling of TCR beta VDJ combinations and CDR3 sequences used genomic DNA as template. MiXCR was run by TCRdb on the reads, yielding one entry per CDR3 protein. Here the sample spans some 410,000 distinct CDR3 sequences, under 80% being singletons. Germline loops: CDR1 MNHEY, CDR2 SVGEGT. The CDR3 consists of 13 residues. The germline V and J ends were trimmed by 5 bases and 6 bases, with 11 bases remaining between them. Findings and caveats of the study: There were 25 to 30 CD8+ CDR3 sequences that occurred in both patients and controls.

The V and J genes are TRBV6-2 or TRBV6-3 and TRBJ2-4; D is possibly TRBD1 or TRBD2 (5 bases each). The receptor comes from a human donor in good health, serving as a control. Sequencing was performed on sorted CD4+, CD8+, or CD8+CD57+ T cells (not recorded which) from PBMCs. CDR3 coding DNA: TGTGCCAGCAGTGGGGACCGCCTAAACATTCAGTACTTC. It specifies CASSGDRLNIQYF.